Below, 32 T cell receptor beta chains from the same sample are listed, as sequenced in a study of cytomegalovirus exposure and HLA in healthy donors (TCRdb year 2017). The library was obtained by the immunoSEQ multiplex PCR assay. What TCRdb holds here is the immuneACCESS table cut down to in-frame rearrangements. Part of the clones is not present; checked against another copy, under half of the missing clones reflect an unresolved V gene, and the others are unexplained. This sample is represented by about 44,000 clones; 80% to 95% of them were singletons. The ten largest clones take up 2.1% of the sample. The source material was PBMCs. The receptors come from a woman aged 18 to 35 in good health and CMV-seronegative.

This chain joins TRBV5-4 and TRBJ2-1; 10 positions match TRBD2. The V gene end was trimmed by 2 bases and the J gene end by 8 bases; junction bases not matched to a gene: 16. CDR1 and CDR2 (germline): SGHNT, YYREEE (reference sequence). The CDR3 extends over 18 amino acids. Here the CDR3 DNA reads TGTGCCAGCAGCTTAGGGCTAGCGGGAGAGAGGGCCTGGGATGAGCAGTTCTTC. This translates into CASSLGLAGERAWDEQFF.

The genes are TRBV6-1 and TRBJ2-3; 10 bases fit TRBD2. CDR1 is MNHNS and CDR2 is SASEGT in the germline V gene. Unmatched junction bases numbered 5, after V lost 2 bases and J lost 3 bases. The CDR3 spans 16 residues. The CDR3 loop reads CASSELSGGATDTQYF. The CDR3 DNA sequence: TGTGCCAGCAGTGAACTCAGCGGGGGGGCGACAGATACGCAGTATTTT.

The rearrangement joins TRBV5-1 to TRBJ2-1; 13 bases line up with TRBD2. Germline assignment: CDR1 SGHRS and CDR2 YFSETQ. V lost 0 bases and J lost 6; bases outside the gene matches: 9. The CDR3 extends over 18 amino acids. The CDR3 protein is CASSLDHWTSGSRNEQFF. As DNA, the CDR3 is TGCGCCAGCAGCTTGGATCATTGGACTAGCGGGAGTCGCAATGAGCAGTTCTTC.

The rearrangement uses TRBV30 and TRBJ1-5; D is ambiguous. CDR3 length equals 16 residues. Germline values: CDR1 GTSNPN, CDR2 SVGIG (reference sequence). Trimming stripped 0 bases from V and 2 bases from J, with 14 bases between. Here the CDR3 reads CAWSVYGVGGNQPQHF. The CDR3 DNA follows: TGTGCCTGGAGTGTTTACGGGGTTGGTGGCAATCAGCCCCAGCATTTT.

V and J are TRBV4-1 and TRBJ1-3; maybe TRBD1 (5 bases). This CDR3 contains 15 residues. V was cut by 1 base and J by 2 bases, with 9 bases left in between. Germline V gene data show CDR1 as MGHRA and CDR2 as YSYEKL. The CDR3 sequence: CASSQVGRAGNTIYF. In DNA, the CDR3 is TGCGCCAGCAGCCAAGTTGGCAGGGCTGGAAACACCATATATTTT.

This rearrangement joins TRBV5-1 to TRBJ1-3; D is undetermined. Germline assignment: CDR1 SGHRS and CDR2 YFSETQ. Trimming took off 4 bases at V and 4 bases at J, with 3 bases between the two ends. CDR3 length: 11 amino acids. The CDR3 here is CASSPGNTIYF. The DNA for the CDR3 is TGCGCCAGCAGCCCAGGAAACACCATATATTTT.

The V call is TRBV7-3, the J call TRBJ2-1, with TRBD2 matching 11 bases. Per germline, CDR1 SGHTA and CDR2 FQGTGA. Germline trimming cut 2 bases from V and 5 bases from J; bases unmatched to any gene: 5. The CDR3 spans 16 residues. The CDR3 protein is CASSLGPSGGNNEQFF. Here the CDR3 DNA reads TGTGCCAGCAGCTTAGGGCCTAGCGGGGGGAACAATGAGCAGTTCTTC. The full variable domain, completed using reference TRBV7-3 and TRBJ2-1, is GAGVSQTPSNKVTEKGKYVELRCDPISGHTALYWYRQSLGQGPEFLIYFQGTGAADDSGLPNDRFFAVRPEGSVSTLKIQRTERGDSAVYLCASSLGPSGGNNEQFFGPGTRLTVL.

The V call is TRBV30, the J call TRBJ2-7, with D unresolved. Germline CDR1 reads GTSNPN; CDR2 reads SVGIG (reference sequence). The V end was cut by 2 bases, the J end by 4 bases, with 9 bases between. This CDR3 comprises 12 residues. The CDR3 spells CAWSISEYEQYF. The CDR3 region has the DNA TGTGCCTGGAGTATAAGCGAGTACGAGCAGTACTTC.

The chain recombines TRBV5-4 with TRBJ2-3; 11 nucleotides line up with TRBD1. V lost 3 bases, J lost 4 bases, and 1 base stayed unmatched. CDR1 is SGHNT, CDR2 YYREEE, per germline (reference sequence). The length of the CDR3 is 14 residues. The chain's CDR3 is CASSSGQGADTQYF. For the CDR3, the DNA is TGTGCCAGCAGCTCGGGACAGGGGGCAGATACGCAGTATTTT.

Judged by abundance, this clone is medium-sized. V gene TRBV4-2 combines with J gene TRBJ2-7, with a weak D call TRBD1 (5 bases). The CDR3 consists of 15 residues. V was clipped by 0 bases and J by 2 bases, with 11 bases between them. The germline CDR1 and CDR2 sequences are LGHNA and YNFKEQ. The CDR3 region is CASSQEGDSAYEQYF. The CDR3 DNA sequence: TGTGCCAGCAGCCAAGAGGGCGACAGCGCCTACGAGCAGTACTTC.

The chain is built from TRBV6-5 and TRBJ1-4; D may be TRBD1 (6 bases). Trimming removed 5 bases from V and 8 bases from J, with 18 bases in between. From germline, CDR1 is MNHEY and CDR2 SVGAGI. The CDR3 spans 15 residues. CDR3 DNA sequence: TGTGCCAGCAGTAAATTGGACAGTACAGTAGAAAAACTGTTTTTT. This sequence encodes CASSKLDSTVEKLFF.

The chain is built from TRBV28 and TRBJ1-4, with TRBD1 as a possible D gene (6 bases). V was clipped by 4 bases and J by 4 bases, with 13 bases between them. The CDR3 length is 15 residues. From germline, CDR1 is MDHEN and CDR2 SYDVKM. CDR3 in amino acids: CASSSIQGYNEKLFF. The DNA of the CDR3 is TGTGCCAGCAGTTCCATACAGGGTTATAATGAAAAACTGTTTTTT.

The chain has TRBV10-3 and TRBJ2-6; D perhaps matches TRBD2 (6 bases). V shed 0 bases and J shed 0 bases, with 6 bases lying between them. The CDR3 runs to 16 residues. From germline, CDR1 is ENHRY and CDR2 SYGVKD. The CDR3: CAISESEGSGANVLTF. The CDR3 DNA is TGTGCCATCAGTGAGTCGGAGGGCTCTGGGGCCAACGTCCTGACTTTC.

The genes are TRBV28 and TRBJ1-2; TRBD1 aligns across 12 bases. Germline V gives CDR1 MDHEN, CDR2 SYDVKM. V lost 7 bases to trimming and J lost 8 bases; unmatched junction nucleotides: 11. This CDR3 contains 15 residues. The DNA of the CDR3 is TGTGCCAGCATCAACTCCGGGACAGGGGGCTGGGGCTACACCTTC. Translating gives CASINSGTGGWGYTF.

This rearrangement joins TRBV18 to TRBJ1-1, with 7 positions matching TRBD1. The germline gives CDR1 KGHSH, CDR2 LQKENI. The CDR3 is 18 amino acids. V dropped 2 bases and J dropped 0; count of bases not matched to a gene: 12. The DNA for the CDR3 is TGTGCCAGCTCACCATATGGACAAACAGGGGCACTGAACACTGAAGCTTTCTTT. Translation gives CASSPYGQTGALNTEAFF.

The CDR3 protein is CASSDRPSLGEKLFF. The CDR3, as DNA: TGTGCCAGCAGCGATCGGCCCTCCTTGGGCGAAAAACTGTTTTTT. The gene calls are TRBV2 and TRBJ1-4, with D unclear. The germline gives CDR1 SNHLY, CDR2 FYNNEI. CDR3 size: 15 residues. Between the trimmed V and J ends, which lost 6 bases and 8 bases, there was a span of 19 bases.

This CDR3 is CASSTQGATEAFF. CDR3 bases: TGCGCCAGCAGTACACAGGGGGCCACTGAAGCTTTCTTT. The genes are TRBV10-1 and TRBJ1-1, with 9 positions matching TRBD1. CDR3 length equals 13 residues. Trimming took 5 bases from V and 4 from J; bases not matched to a gene: 2. CDR1 and CDR2 from the germline V gene are WNHNN and SYGVQD (reference sequence).

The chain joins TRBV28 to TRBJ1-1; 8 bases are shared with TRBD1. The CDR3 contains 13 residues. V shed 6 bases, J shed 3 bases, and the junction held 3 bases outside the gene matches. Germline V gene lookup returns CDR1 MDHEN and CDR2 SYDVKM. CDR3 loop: CASRTTGDTEAFF. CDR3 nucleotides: TGTGCCAGCAGGACGACAGGGGACACTGAAGCTTTCTTT.

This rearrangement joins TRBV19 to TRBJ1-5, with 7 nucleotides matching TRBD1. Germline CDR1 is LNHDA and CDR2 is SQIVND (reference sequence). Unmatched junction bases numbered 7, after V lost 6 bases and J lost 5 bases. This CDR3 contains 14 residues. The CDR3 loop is CASRFDRDYQPQHF. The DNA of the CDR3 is TGTGCCAGTAGGTTCGACAGGGATTATCAGCCCCAGCATTTT.

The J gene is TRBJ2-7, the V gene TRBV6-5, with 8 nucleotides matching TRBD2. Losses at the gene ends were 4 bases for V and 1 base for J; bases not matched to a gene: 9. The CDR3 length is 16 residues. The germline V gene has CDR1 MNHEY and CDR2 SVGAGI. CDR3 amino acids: CASSSSGTRLSYEQYF. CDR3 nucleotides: TGTGCCAGCAGTTCCTCAGGGACTAGACTTTCCTACGAGCAGTACTTC.

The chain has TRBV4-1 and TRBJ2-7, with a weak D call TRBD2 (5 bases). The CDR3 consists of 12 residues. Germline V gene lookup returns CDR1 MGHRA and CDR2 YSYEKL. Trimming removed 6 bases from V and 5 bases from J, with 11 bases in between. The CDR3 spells CASSRGTNEQYF. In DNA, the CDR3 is TGCGCCAGCAGTCGGGGAACCAACGAGCAGTACTTC.

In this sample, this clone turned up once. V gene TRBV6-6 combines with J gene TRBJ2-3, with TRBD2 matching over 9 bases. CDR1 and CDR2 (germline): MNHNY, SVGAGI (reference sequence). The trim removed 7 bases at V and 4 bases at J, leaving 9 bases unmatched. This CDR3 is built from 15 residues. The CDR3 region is CASIKGSGGPDTQYF. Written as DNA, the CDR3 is TGTGCCAGCATTAAAGGTAGCGGGGGTCCAGATACGCAGTATTTT.

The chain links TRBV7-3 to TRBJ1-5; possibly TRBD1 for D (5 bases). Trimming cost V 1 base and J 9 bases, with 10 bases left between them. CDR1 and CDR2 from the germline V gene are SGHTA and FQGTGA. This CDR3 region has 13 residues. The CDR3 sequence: CASSLSQGTPQHF. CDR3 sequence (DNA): TGTGCCAGCAGCTTAAGCCAGGGTACGCCCCAGCATTTT. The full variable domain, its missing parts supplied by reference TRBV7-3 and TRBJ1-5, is GAGVSQTPSNKVTEKGKYVELRCDPISGHTALYWYRQSLGQGPEFLIYFQGTGAADDSGLPNDRFFAVRPEGSVSTLKIQRTERGDSAVYLCASSLSQGTPQHFGDGTRLSIL.

Written as DNA, the CDR3 is TGTGCCAGCAGTTACTCGGCCAGGGTGGGAGAGACCCAGTACTTC. Its translation: CASSYSARVGETQYF. The genes are TRBV6-5 and TRBJ2-5, with D possibly matching TRBD1 (5 bases). The V end lost 0 bases, the J end lost 4 bases, and 12 bases lay between the germline ends. This CDR3 has 15 amino acids. Germline V gives CDR1 MNHEY, CDR2 SVGAGI.

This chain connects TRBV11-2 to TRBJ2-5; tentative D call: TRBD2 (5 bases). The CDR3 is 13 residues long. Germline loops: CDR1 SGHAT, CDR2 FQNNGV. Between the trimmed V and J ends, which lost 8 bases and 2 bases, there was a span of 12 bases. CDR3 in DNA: TGTGCCAGCCACCCCTCGGGGCAAGAGACCCAGTACTTC. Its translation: CASHPSGQETQYF.

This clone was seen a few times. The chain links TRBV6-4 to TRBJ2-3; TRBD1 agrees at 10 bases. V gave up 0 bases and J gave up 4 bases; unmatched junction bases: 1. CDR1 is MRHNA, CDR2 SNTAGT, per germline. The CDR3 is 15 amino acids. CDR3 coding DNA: TGTGCCAGCAGTGACTCGACAGGGGGCGCAGATACGCAGTATTTT. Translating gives CASSDSTGGADTQYF.

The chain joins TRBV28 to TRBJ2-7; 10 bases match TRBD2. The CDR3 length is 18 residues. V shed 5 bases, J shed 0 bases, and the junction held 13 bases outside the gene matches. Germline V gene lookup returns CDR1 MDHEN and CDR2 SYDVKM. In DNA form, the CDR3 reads TGTGCCAGCAGTCCCCGGGTACAACTAGCGGGGTTCTCCTACGAGCAGTACTTC. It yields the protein CASSPRVQLAGFSYEQYF.

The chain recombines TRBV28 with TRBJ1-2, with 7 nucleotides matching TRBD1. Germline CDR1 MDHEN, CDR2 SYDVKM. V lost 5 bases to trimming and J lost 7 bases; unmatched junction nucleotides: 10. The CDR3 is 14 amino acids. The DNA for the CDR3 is TGTGCCAGCAGTCCGTCCGGGACAGAGGGTGGCTACACCTTC. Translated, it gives CASSPSGTEGGYTF.

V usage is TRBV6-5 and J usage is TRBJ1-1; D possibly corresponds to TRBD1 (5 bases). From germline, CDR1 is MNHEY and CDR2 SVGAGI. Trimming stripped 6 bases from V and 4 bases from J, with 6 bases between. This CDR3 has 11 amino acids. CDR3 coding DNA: TGTGCCAGCAGCCAGGGCACTGAAGCTTTCTTT. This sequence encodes CASSQGTEAFF.

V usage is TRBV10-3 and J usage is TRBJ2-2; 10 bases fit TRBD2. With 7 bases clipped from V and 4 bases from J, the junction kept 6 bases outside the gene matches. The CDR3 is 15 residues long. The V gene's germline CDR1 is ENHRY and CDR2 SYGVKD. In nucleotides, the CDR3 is TGTGCCATCACCCCGGGACTAGCGACCACCGGGGAGCTGTTTTTT. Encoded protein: CAITPGLATTGELFF.

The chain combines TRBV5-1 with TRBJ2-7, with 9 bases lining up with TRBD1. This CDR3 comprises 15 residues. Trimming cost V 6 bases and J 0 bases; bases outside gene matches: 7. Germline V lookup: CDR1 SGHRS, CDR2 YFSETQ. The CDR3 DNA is TGCGCCAGCAAGGCCGGGACAGGGAGCTCCTACGAGCAGTACTTC. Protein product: CASKAGTGSSYEQYF.

The CDR3 protein is CATSRLQDSHGYTF. The CDR3 DNA sequence: TGTGCCACCAGCAGACTCCAAGACAGTCATGGCTACACCTTC. This sequence joins TRBV15 and TRBJ1-2; the D gene is possibly TRBD1 (5 bases). CDR1 and CDR2 (germline): LNHNV, YYDKDF (reference sequence). V was pared by 2 bases and J by 6 bases, with 13 bases between. The CDR3 is made up of 14 amino acids.